A single T cell receptor beta chain is shown here with its context. The clone's antigen remains unknown. It has no much larger one-base neighbor in the sample; base qualities were not kept. CDR1 and CDR2, per the germline V gene (reference sequence), are LNHDA and SQIVND. V is trimmed back by 8 bases and J by 5 bases, and the junction contains 8 bases that no gene match accounts for. The CDR3 runs 13 residues from the cysteine to the phenylalanine. Of all the DNA, just the CDR3 is kept, 39 bases in frame from base 1. This record comes from a study of blood T cell repertoires in COVID-19 (dated by TCRdb to 2018 to 2021). Concerning the study at large: Samples from collaborators originated in the United States, Italy and Spain and spanned both the acute and convalescent phases of COVID-19. The material from the prospective study consisted of cDNA or gDNA derived from T cells, B-cell-depleted T cells, or PBMCs. Subjects who had been exposed to COVID-19, were actively infected with it, or had recovered from it provided the deeply sampled blood TCRbeta repertoires that made up the dataset. A freely available public database, intended as a resource for researchers studying the immune response to SARS-CoV-2, is where the repertoires were released. Samples came from the ongoing ImmuneRACE study (first 160 participants) plus 1,254 subjects from 6 global collaborators. The sample metadata nearly always contained a de-identified subject ID, COVID-19 status, age in years and sex. HLA class I and class II types, where available, came from metadata supplied by the sample provider rather than from assay-based typing.

TCRbeta CDR3 regions were amplified from genomic DNA using the immunoSEQ Assay, a bias-controlled multiplex PCR. The original pipeline was this. Within the assay, amplification of reference gene primers was used to estimate how many nucleated cells each sample contained. Sequence reads were collapsed and filtered to measure the absolute abundance of every unique TCRbeta CDR3 rearrangement. For each sample, productive Simpson clonality was calculated as the square root of Simpson's diversity index across productive rearrangements. In TCRdb, the immuneACCESS table is reduced to in-frame sequences with V and J assigned. These tables do not hold every clone; where another copy was compared, an unresolved V gene accounts for under half, and the others remain unexplained. The DNA was the basis for D and trimming; V, J and clone size are from that table. This sample holds about 200,000 clones; 80% to 90% were observed only once. Of the sample, 5.5% to 8% falls within the top ten clones.

A second Seattle source provided samples from volunteer blood donors who had recovered from COVID-19. Collaborating institutions collected whole blood in K2EDTA tubes following their own protocols. Collaborator samples were shipped for TCRbeta analysis as frozen whole blood, isolated PBMCs, or DNA extracted from either sample type. Broader findings and caveats from the paper: Clinical and demographic metadata were provided uncurated, with the amount varying by source and participant.

The chain couples TRBV19 to TRBJ2-7, and 8 bases in between align with TRBD1. This clonotype was sampled from a man in his 60s who had recovered from COVID-19. Sequencing was performed on peripheral blood. In nucleotides, the sequence is TGTGCCAGTGCCCGGACAGGGAATCACGAGCAGTACTTC. Its translation reads: CASARTGNHEQYF.